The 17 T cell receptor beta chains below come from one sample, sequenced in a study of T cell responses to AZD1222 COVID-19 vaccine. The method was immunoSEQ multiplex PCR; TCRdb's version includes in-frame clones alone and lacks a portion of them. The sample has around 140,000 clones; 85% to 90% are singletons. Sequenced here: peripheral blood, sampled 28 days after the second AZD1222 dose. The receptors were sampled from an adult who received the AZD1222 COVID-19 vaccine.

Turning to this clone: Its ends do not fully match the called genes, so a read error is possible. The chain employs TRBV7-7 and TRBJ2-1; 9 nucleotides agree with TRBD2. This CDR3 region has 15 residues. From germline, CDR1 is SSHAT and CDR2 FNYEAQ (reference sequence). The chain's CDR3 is CASSLGLAGNNEQFF. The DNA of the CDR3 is TGTGCTAGCAGCTTAGGGCTAGCGGGGAACAATGAGCAGTTCTTC. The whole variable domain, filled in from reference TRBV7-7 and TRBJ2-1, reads GAGVSQSPRYKVTKRGQDVTLRCDPISSHATLYWYQQALGQGPEFLTYFNYEAQPDKSGLPSDRFSAERPEGSISTLTIQRTEQRDSAMYRCASSLGLAGNNEQFFGPGTRLTVL.

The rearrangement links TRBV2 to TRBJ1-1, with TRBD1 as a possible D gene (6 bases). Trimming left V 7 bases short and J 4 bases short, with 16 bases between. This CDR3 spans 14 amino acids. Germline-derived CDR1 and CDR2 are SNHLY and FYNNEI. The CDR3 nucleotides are TGTGCCAGCAAGGGGGGGCGCATCTCCACTGAAGCTTTCTTT. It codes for CASKGGRISTEAFF.

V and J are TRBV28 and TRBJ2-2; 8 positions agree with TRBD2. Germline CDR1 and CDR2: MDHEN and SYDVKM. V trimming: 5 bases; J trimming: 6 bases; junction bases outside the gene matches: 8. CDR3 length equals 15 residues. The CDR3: CASSDTSGYAGELFF. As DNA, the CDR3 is TGTGCCAGCAGTGACACTAGCGGTTACGCCGGGGAGCTGTTTTTT.

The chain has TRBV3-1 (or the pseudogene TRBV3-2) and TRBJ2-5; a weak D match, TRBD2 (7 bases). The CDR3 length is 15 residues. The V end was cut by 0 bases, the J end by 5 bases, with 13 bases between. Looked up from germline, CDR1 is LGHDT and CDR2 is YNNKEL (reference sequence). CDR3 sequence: CASSQEPGGRETQYF. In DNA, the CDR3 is TGTGCCAGCAGCCAAGAACCGGGGGGCCGCGAGACCCAGTACTTC.

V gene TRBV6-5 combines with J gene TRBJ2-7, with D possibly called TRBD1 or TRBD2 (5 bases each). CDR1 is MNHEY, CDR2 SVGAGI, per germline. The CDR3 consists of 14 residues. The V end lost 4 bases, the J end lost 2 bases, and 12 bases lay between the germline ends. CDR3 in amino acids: CASSFGRGAYEQYF. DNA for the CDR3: TGTGCCAGCAGTTTCGGTCGGGGCGCCTACGAGCAGTACTTC.

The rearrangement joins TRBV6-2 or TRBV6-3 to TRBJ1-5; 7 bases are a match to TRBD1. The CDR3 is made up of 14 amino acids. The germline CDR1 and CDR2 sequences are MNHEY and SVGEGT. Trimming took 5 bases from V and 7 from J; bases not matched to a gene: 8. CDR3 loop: CASSDRVNSQPQHF. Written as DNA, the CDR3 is TGTGCCAGCAGTGACAGGGTTAACTCACAGCCCCAGCATTTT.

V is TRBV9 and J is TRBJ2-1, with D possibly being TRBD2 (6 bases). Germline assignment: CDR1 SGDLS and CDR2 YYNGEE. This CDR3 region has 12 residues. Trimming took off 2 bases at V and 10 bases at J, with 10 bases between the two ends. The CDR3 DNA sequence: TGTGCCAGCAGCGTTTGGGGAGGCGAGCAGTTCTTC. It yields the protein CASSVWGGEQFF.

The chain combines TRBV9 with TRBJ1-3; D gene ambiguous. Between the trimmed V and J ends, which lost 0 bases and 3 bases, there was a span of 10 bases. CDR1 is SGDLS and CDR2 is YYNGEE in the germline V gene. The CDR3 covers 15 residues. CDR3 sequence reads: CASSVGDGYGNTIYF. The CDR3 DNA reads TGTGCCAGCAGCGTAGGGGATGGATATGGAAACACCATATATTTT.

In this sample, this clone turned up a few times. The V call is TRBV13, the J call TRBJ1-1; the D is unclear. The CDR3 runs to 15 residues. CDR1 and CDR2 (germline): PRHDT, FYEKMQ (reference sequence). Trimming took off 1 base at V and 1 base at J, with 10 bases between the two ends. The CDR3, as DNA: TGTGCCAGCAGCTTAGCGTCATCCGGGAACACTGAAGCTTTCTTT. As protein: CASSLASSGNTEAFF.

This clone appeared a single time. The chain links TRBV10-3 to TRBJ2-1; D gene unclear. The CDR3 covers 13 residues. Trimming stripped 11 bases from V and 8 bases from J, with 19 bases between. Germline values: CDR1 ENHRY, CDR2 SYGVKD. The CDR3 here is CAARPDRKDEQFF. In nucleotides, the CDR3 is TGTGCCGCTCGCCCGGATAGGAAGGATGAGCAGTTCTTC.

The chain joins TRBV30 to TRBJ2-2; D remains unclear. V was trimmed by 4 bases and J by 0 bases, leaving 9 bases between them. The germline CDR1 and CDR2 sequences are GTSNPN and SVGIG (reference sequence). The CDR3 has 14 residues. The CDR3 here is CAWNKGANTGELFF. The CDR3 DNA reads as TGTGCCTGGAATAAGGGCGCGAACACCGGGGAGCTGTTTTTT.

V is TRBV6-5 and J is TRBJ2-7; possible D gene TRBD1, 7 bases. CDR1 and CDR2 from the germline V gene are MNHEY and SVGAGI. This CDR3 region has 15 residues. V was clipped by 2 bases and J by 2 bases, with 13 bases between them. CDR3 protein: CASSYGAGGPYEQYF. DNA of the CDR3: TGTGCCAGCAGTTACGGAGCAGGGGGGCCCTACGAGCAGTACTTC.

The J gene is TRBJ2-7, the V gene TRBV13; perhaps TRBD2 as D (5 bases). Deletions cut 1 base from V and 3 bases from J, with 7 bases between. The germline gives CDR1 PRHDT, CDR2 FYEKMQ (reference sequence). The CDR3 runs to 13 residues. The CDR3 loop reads CASSLAGNYEQYF. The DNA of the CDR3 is TGTGCCAGCAGCTTAGCGGGGAACTACGAGCAGTACTTC. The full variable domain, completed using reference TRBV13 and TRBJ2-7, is AAGVIQSPRHLIKEKRETATLKCYPIPRHDTVYWYQQGPGQDPQFLISFYEKMQSDKGSIPDRFSAQQFSDYHSELNMSSLELGDSALYFCASSLAGNYEQYFGPGTRLTVT.

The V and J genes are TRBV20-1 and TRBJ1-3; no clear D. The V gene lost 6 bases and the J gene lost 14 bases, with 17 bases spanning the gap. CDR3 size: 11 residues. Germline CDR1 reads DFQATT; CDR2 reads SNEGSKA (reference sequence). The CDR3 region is CSAMIPPRVYF. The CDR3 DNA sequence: TGCAGTGCAATGATACCCCCTAGGGTATATTTT.

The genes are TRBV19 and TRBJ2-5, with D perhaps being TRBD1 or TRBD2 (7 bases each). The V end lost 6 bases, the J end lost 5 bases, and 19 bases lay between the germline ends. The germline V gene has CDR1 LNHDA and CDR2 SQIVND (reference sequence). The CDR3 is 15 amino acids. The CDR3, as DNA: TGTGCCAGTAGGGTTGGGGAGGGGGCGCGGGAGACCCAGTACTTC. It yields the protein CASRVGEGARETQYF.

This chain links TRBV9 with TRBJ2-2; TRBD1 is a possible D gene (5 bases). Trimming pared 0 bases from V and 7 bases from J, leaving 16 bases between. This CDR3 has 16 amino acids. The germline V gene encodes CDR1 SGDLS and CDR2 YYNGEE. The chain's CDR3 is CASSVDGRAIFGELFF. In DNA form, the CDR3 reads TGTGCCAGCAGCGTAGATGGCAGGGCGATATTCGGGGAGCTGTTTTTT.

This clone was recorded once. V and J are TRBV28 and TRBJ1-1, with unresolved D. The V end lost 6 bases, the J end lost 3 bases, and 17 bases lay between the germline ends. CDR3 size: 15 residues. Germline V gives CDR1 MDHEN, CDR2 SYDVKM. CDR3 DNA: TGTGCCAGCAGCCACCTCCGTGGTAAGGACACTGAAGCTTTCTTT. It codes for CASSHLRGKDTEAFF.